The 11 T cell receptor beta chains below come from one sample, sequenced in a study of cytotoxic CD8 clonotypes in ibrutinib-treated CLL. TCRdb keeps only in-frame clones here, not all; method: immunoSEQ multiplex PCR. The sample shows more than 85,000 clones, around 80% of them seen only once. This specimen was PBMCs, taken after 12 months of ibrutinib treatment. Receptors originate from a human donor with chronic lymphocytic leukemia.

V and J are TRBV9 and TRBJ1-1; D gene unclear. The germline CDR1 and CDR2 sequences are SGDLS and YYNGEE. The CDR3 contains 11 residues. Trimming took off 4 bases at V and 5 bases at J, with 6 bases between the two ends. CDR3 nucleotides: TGTGCCAGCAGCTCTCAAACTGAAGCTTTCTTT. Protein sequence: CASSSQTEAFF.

V is TRBV6-5 and J is TRBJ1-1; D gene ambiguous. This CDR3 is built from 13 residues. Germline CDR1 reads MNHEY; CDR2 reads SVGAGI. Trimming removed 8 bases at V and 1 base at J, with 11 bases between. CDR3 protein: CASGGTQNTEAFF. CDR3 DNA sequence: TGTGCCAGCGGAGGAACACAGAACACTGAAGCTTTCTTT.

The chain links TRBV5-6 to TRBJ2-7; D unresolved. The CDR3 totals 11 residues. Trimming left V 2 bases short and J 5 bases short, with 5 bases between. The germline gives CDR1 SGHDT, CDR2 YYEEEE. In nucleotides, the CDR3 is TGTGCCAGCAGCTTTGCTGACGAGCAGTACTTC. Translated, it gives CASSFADEQYF.

The V call is TRBV7-2, the J call TRBJ2-7; D unclear. V was shortened by 1 base and J by 6 bases, with 10 bases between the two germline ends. The V gene's germline CDR1 is SGHTA and CDR2 FQGNSA. The CDR3 length is 13 residues. For the CDR3, the DNA is TGTGCCAGCAGCTTAGGTGGCGTTCCCGAGCAGTACTTC. Translating gives CASSLGGVPEQYF.

In its sample, this clone was seen once. The J gene is TRBJ2-2, the V gene TRBV9; weak D call: TRBD1 (6 bases). Germline V gene data show CDR1 as SGDLS and CDR2 as YYNGEE. V gave up 0 bases and J gave up 6 bases, with 9 bases separating them. The CDR3 loop spans 14 amino acids. CDR3 residues: CASSVVQGPGELFF. The CDR3, as DNA: TGTGCCAGCAGCGTAGTCCAGGGGCCCGGGGAGCTGTTTTTT.

The rearrangement joins TRBV6-1 to TRBJ1-3; D is unresolved. Trimming took off 7 bases at V and 4 bases at J, with 5 bases between the two ends. The CDR3 is made up of 11 amino acids. The germline V gene encodes CDR1 MNHNS and CDR2 SASEGT. CDR3 region: CASKYGNTIYF. The CDR3 DNA reads TGTGCCAGCAAGTACGGAAACACCATATATTTT.

This sequence joins TRBV7-9 and TRBJ2-7; weak D call: TRBD1 (5 bases). V lost 3 bases and J lost 0, with 12 bases in between. The CDR3 sequence is 15 residues long. The germline CDR1 and CDR2 sequences are SEHNR and FQNEAQ (reference sequence). CDR3: CASSFVRALSYEQYF. CDR3 DNA sequence: TGTGCCAGCAGCTTTGTCAGGGCCCTCTCCTACGAGCAGTACTTC.

This clone was counted a few times. The chain carries TRBV11-2 and TRBJ2-7, with D perhaps given as TRBD1 or TRBD2 (5 bases each). Germline CDR1 SGHAT, CDR2 FQNNGV. The CDR3 has 15 residues. V lost 0 bases to trimming and J lost 4 bases, with 13 bases between them. CDR3 nucleotide sequence: TGTGCCAGCAGCTTAGATCCGGGGCGGAAATACGAGCAGTACTTC. This sequence encodes CASSLDPGRKYEQYF.

This clone has a handful of counts. The V call is TRBV5-1, the J call TRBJ1-5, with TRBD1 as a possible D gene (5 bases). This CDR3 has 13 amino acids. Trimming pared 4 bases from V and 5 bases from J, leaving 10 bases between. Germline V CDR1 and CDR2: SGHRS, YFSETQ. CDR3 bases: TGCGCCAGCAGCCCCGGACAAGATCAGCCCCAGCATTTT. This sequence encodes CASSPGQDQPQHF.

The genes are TRBV19 and TRBJ2-1; maybe TRBD2 (7 bases). Trimming stripped 4 bases from V and 6 bases from J, with 13 bases between. Germline V gene lookup returns CDR1 LNHDA and CDR2 SQIVND (reference sequence). This CDR3 has 14 residues. The CDR3 loop is CASSTGGGGNEQFF. Here the CDR3 DNA reads TGTGCCAGTAGTACTGGGGGAGGGGGCAATGAGCAGTTCTTC.

In its sample, this clone was seen many times. The chain combines TRBV11-3 with TRBJ2-1; TRBD1 might be the D (6 bases). From germline, CDR1 is SGHNT and CDR2 YENEEA. The V end was cut by 5 bases, the J end by 7 bases, with 15 bases between. The CDR3 extends over 14 amino acids. The CDR3 protein is CASSPRGPGNEQFF. CDR3 DNA: TGTGCCAGCAGCCCCAGGGGCCCAGGAAATGAGCAGTTCTTC.